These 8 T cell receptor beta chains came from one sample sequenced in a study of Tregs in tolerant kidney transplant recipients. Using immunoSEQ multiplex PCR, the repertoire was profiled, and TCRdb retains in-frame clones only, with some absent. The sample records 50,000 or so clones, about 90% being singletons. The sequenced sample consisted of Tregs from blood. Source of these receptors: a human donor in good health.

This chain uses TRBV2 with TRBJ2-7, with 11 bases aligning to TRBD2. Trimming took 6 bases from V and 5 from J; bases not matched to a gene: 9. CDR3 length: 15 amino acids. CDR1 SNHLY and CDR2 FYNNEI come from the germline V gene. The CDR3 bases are TGTGCCAGCAGGGCTACTAGCGGGAGTATCCACGAGCAGTACTTC. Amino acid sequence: CASRATSGSIHEQYF.

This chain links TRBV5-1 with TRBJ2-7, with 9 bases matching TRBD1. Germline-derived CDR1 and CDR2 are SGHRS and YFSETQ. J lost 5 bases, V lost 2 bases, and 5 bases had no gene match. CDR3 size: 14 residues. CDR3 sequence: CASSFVQGANEQYF. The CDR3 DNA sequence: TGCGCCAGCAGCTTTGTACAGGGGGCAAACGAGCAGTACTTC.

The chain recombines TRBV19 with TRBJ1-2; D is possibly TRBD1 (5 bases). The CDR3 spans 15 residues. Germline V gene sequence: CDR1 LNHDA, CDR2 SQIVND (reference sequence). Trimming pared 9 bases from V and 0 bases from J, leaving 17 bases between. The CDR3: CARIIRDGANYGYTF. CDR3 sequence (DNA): TGTGCCAGGATTATCCGGGACGGAGCTAACTATGGCTACACCTTC.

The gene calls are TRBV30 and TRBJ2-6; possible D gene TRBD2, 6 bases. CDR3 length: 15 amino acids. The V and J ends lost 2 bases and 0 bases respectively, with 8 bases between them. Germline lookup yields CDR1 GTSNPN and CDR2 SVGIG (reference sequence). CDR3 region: CAWSRGGSGANVLTF. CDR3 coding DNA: TGTGCCTGGAGTAGGGGAGGCTCTGGGGCCAACGTCCTGACTTTC. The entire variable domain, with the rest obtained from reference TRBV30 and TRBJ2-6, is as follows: SQTIHQWPATLVQPVGSPLSLECTVEGTSNPNLYWYRQAAGRGLQLLFYSVGIGQISSEVPQNLSASRPQDRQFILSSKKLLLSDSGFYLCAWSRGGSGANVLTFGAGSRLTVL.

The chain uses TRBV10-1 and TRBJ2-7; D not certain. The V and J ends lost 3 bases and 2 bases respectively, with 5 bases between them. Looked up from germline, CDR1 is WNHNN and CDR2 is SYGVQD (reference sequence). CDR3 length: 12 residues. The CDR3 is CASSDRTYEQYF. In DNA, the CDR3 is TGCGCCAGCAGTGACCGAACCTACGAGCAGTACTTC.

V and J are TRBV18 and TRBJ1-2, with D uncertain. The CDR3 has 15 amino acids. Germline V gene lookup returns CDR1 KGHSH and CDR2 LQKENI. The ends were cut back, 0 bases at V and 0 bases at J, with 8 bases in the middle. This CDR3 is CASSPPPGANYGYTF. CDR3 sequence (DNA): TGTGCCAGCTCACCACCCCCAGGAGCTAACTATGGCTACACCTTC. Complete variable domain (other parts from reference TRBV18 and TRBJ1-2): NAGVMQNPRHLVRRRGQEARLRCSPMKGHSHVYWYRQLPEEGLKFMVYLQKENIIDESGMPKERFSAEFPKEGPSILRIQQVVRGDSAAYFCASSPPPGANYGYTFGSGTRLTVV.

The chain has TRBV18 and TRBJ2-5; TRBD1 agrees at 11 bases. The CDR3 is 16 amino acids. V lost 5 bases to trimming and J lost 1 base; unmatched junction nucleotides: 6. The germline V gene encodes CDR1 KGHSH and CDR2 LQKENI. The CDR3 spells CASSKRTGGLQETQYF. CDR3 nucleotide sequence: TGTGCCAGCTCAAAAAGGACAGGGGGCCTCCAAGAGACCCAGTACTTC.

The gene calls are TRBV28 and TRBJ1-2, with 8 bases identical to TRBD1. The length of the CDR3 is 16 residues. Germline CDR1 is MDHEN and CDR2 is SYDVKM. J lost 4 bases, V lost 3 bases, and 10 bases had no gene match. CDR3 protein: CASSFPDGQGGYGYTF. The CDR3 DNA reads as TGTGCCAGCAGTTTCCCAGACGGACAGGGTGGCTATGGCTACACCTTC.